The 2 T cell receptor beta chains listed next were all sequenced from one sample in a study of T cell repertoires in ileal Crohn's disease. Repertoires were generated with immunoSEQ multiplex PCR, while TCRdb's copy carries only in-frame clones and drops some. The sample lists several thousand clones, about 95% occurring once. Sequencing was done on a sample of ileal tissue. The receptors were gathered from an adult with Crohn's disease.

The V call is TRBV7-9, the J call TRBJ1-4; 11 bases align to TRBD1. Looked up from germline, CDR1 is SEHNR and CDR2 is FQNEAQ (reference sequence). V shed 3 bases and J 0 bases; nucleotides not matched to a gene: 3. The CDR3 loop spans 17 amino acids. CDR3 bases: TGTGCCAGCAGCTTGGGACAGGGGGGGACAACTAATGAAAAACTGTTTTTT. This translates into CASSLGQGGTTNEKLFF. Together with reference TRBV7-9 and TRBJ1-4, the CDR3 gives the full variable domain: DTGVSQNPRHKITKRGQNVTFRCDPISEHNRLYWYRQTLGQGPEFLTYFQNEAQLEKSRLLSDRFSAERPKGSFSTLEIQRTEQGDSAMYLCASSLGQGGTTNEKLFFGSGTQLSVL.

The DNA of the CDR3 is TGTGCCACTCAAGAACACAGGGGCTCCAATCAGCCCCAGCATTTT. The encoded protein is CATQEHRGSNQPQHF. J is TRBJ1-5 and V is TRBV6-6; 7 nucleotides match TRBD1. V dropped 10 bases and J dropped 3; count of bases not matched to a gene: 12. The CDR3 consists of 15 residues. CDR1 and CDR2 (germline): MNHNY, SVGAGI (reference sequence).